These 16 T cell receptor beta chains were all obtained from the same sample, sequenced in a study of cytomegalovirus exposure and HLA in healthy donors. The PCR used 60 Vbeta and 13 Jbeta primers. Produced via immunoSEQ multiplex PCR; TCRdb's table is partial and in-frame only. This sample has about 200,000 clones; about four fifths occur once, and the top ten carry 0.08% to 0.1%. The sequenced sample was PBMCs. These receptors all stem from a boy between 2 and 15 years old in good health and CMV-seronegative.

This sequence joins TRBV7-2 and TRBJ2-7, with a weak D call TRBD1 (5 bases). This CDR3 comprises 15 residues. Trimming stripped 1 base from V and 0 bases from J, with 10 bases between. Germline V gene data show CDR1 as SGHTA and CDR2 as FQGNSA. DNA of the CDR3: TGTGCCAGCAGCTTAGACCGCAGGGTCTCCTACGAGCAGTACTTC. Protein product: CASSLDRRVSYEQYF.

This clone was seen more than once but under ten times. The chain recombines TRBV5-8 with TRBJ1-3; D remains ambiguous. Trimming removed 4 bases at V and 3 bases at J, with 11 bases between. This CDR3 has 14 residues. The V gene's germline CDR1 is SGHTS and CDR2 YDEGEE. In DNA form, the CDR3 reads TGTGCCAGCAGCCCGACGGGGAGTGGAAACACCATATATTTT. This codes for CASSPTGSGNTIYF. Variable domain in full (rest from reference TRBV5-8 and TRBJ1-3): EAGVTQSPTHLIKTRGQQATLRCSPISGHTSVYWYQQALGLGLQFLLWYDEGEERNRGNFPPRFSGRQFPNYSSELNVNALELEDSALYLCASSPTGSGNTIYFGEGSWLTVV.

The chain carries TRBV27 and TRBJ2-2, with 8 bases matching TRBD1. CDR1 and CDR2 (germline): MNHEY, SMNVEV (reference sequence). V lost 5 bases, J lost 4 bases, and 6 bases stayed unmatched. The CDR3 length is 15 residues. Written as DNA, the CDR3 is TGTGCCAGCAGTCGCAGACAGGGGTTCACCGGGGAGCTGTTTTTT. As protein: CASSRRQGFTGELFF.

V is TRBV11-3 and J is TRBJ1-1; the match to TRBD1 covers 7 bases. The CDR3 extends over 14 amino acids. The germline CDR1 and CDR2 sequences are SGHNT and YENEEA. J lost 8 bases, V lost 4 bases, and 10 bases had no gene match. CDR3 bases: TGTGCCAGCAGCTCTTCCTACCCGACAGGGGAAGCTTTCTTT. Residues: CASSSSYPTGEAFF.

The CDR3 DNA is TGTGCCAGCAGCTTGGACAGGAGGGGGACTGAAGCTTTCTTT. Amino acid sequence: CASSLDRRGTEAFF. V is TRBV11-2 and J is TRBJ1-1; 7 positions match TRBD1. CDR1 and CDR2 (germline): SGHAT, FQNNGV. V lost 3 bases to trimming and J lost 5 bases; unmatched junction nucleotides: 6. This CDR3 contains 14 residues.

The chain carries TRBV6-1 and TRBJ2-4; 7 bases align to TRBD1. V gave up 2 bases and J gave up 1 base; unmatched junction bases: 5. The length of the CDR3 is 16 residues. Germline assignment: CDR1 MNHNS and CDR2 SASEGT. CDR3 DNA: TGTGCCAGCAGTGAATTTGGGACAGCGGCCAAAAACATTCAGTACTTC. It codes for CASSEFGTAAKNIQYF.

This chain links TRBV10-3 with TRBJ1-2, with D maybe TRBD1 (5 bases). This CDR3 region has 15 residues. Germline V gene lookup returns CDR1 ENHRY and CDR2 SYGVKD. Deletions cut 6 bases from V and 1 base from J, with 15 bases between. The CDR3, as DNA: TGTGCCATCAGGCCCGGGGGGACTAATAACTATGGCTACACCTTC. Its protein is CAIRPGGTNNYGYTF.

The chain joins TRBV6-1 to TRBJ1-4, with a weak D call TRBD1 (5 bases). Germline V lookup: CDR1 MNHNS, CDR2 SASEGT. This CDR3 has 14 residues. The V end was cut by 2 bases, the J end by 8 bases, with 12 bases between. DNA for the CDR3: TGTGCCAGCAGTGAACGGCAGGGAAGGGAAAAACTGTTTTTT. This gives the protein CASSERQGREKLFF.

V is TRBV21-1 and J is TRBJ1-6. TRBV21-1 is an annotated pseudogene. This CDR3 has 15 residues. The chain's CDR3 is CASSRGRPYNSPLHF. CDR3 nucleotides: TGTGCCAGCAGCCGCGGAAGGCCCTATAATTCACCCCTCCACTTT.

As DNA, the CDR3 is TGCGCCAGCAGCCAACTTACAGGGATCGGCGAAAAACTGTTTTTT. Protein product: CASSQLTGIGEKLFF. The chain recombines TRBV4-3 with TRBJ1-4; D is possibly TRBD1 (6 bases). Trimming removed 2 bases from V and 8 bases from J, with 15 bases in between. The germline gives CDR1 LGHNA, CDR2 YSLEER. The CDR3 is made up of 15 amino acids.

The chain uses TRBV25-1 and TRBJ2-3; 10 nucleotides line up with TRBD2. Germline V lookup: CDR1 MGHDK, CDR2 SYGVNS. This CDR3 is 15 amino acids long. Losses at the gene ends were 3 bases for V and 2 bases for J; bases not matched to a gene: 2. The CDR3 region is CASSDSGGITDTQYF. The DNA of the CDR3 is TGTGCCAGCAGTGATAGCGGGGGGATCACAGATACGCAGTATTTT.

The table lists this clone with a few counts. V and J are TRBV7-6 and TRBJ2-5; 7 bases align to TRBD2. Germline CDR1 reads SGHVS; CDR2 reads FNYEAQ. This CDR3 comprises 15 residues. With V trimmed by 5 bases and J by 9 bases, 15 bases remained unmatched. Written as DNA, the CDR3 is TGTGCCAGCAGCCTCAGGCTAGCGGATGGGGCGGCCCAGTACTTC. This gives the protein CASSLRLADGAAQYF.

As DNA, the CDR3 is TGCAGTGCTGATGGCCAGATTGAAGCTTTCTTT. Protein sequence: CSADGQIEAFF. This chain links TRBV20-1 with TRBJ1-1; no firm D call. The germline V gene has CDR1 DFQATT and CDR2 SNEGSKA (reference sequence). This CDR3 contains 11 residues. Trimming stripped 5 bases from V and 7 bases from J, with 11 bases between.

V is TRBV5-1 and J is TRBJ2-3; D is possibly TRBD2 (6 bases). Germline-derived CDR1 and CDR2 are SGHRS and YFSETQ. CDR3 length: 13 amino acids. Trimming stripped 5 bases from V and 6 bases from J, with 13 bases between. In DNA, the CDR3 is TGCGCCAGCAGTCCCGGCGGGACGGATACGCAGTATTTT. Translation gives CASSPGGTDTQYF.

This chain links TRBV4-1 with TRBJ2-5, with D perhaps matching TRBD2 (5 bases). The DNA end is more similar to TRBJ2-7, so the J call may be wrong. CDR3 length: 14 amino acids. Germline CDR1 and CDR2: MGHRA and YSYEKL. The CDR3 loop is CASSQEEGMYEQYF. CDR3 bases: TGCGCCAGCAGCCAAGAAGAGGGAATGTACGAGCAGTACTTC.

This clone came up once. This rearrangement joins TRBV7-9 to TRBJ2-5, with 9 positions matching TRBD1. With the DNA end fitting TRBJ2-7 better, the J assignment may be wrong. The germline V gene has CDR1 SEHNR and CDR2 FQNEAQ (reference sequence). The CDR3 consists of 14 residues. The CDR3 coding sequence is TGTGCCAGCAGCTTATGGGGACAGGGCGACGAGCAGTACTTC. Translating gives CASSLWGQGDEQYF.